The next 28 T cell receptor beta chains were all read from a single sample in a study of blood T cell repertoires in COVID-19. Measured with immunoSEQ multiplex PCR; TCRdb has only the in-frame clones, and not every one. The sample has about 100,000 clones, 85% seen once; the top ten hold around an eighth. Material: peripheral blood. These receptor sequences come from a man between 50 and 59 years old with active or convalescent COVID-19.

The chain couples TRBV4-2 to TRBJ2-3; TRBD1 is a possible D gene (5 bases). V gave up 1 base and J gave up 0 bases, with 11 bases separating them. The germline CDR1 and CDR2 sequences are LGHNA and YNFKEQ. There are 16 residues in the CDR3. In DNA, the CDR3 is TGTGCCAGCAGCCAAGCTGTCAGGGCTAGCACAGATACGCAGTATTTT. Encoded protein: CASSQAVRASTDTQYF.

This clone appeared a single time. CDR3 loop: CARDRAAGGYTF. The DNA of the CDR3 is TGTGCCAGAGACAGGGCGGCGGGCGGCTACACCTTC. The chain links TRBV2 to TRBJ1-2; 7 bases map to TRBD1. CDR1 and CDR2 (germline): SNHLY, FYNNEI. CDR3 size: 12 residues. V lost 9 bases, J lost 8 bases, and 9 bases stayed unmatched.

The count of this clone is one. The rearrangement links TRBV5-1 to TRBJ2-3; 14 nucleotides agree with TRBD2. CDR3 length equals 17 residues. The ends lost 4 bases at V and 5 bases at J; junction bases unmatched: 9. Germline V gene sequence: CDR1 SGHRS, CDR2 YFSETQ. This CDR3 is CASSDLGLAGAGDTQYF. The DNA for the CDR3 is TGCGCCAGCAGCGATCTGGGACTAGCGGGAGCTGGAGATACGCAGTATTTT.

In its sample, this clone was seen a few times. This chain connects TRBV10-1 to TRBJ2-1; D is unclear. CDR1 WNHNN and CDR2 SYGVQD come from the germline V gene (reference sequence). There are 13 residues in the CDR3. Trimming took off 0 bases at V and 9 bases at J, with 9 bases between the two ends. For the CDR3, the DNA is TGCGCCAGCAGTGAGTCTCAGGTTGGTGAGCAGTTCTTC. It is translated as CASSESQVGEQFF.

The CDR3 sequence is CATSGESYEQYF. In DNA, the CDR3 is TGTGCCACCTCCGGGGAAAGCTACGAGCAGTACTTC. The genes are TRBV15 and TRBJ2-7; tentative D call: TRBD2 (5 bases). V lost 8 bases and J lost 3, with 11 bases in between. The CDR3 sequence is 12 residues long. Germline V CDR1 and CDR2: LNHNV, YYDKDF (reference sequence).

The chain is built from TRBV19 and TRBJ2-1; TRBD2 matches at 11 bases. J lost 0 bases, V lost 7 bases, and 5 bases had no gene match. The germline CDR1 and CDR2 sequences are LNHDA and SQIVND (reference sequence). The CDR3 sequence is 16 residues long. The CDR3 protein is CASTRGTSGSYNEQFF. CDR3 nucleotides: TGTGCCAGTACCAGAGGGACTAGCGGCTCCTACAATGAGCAGTTCTTC.

The rearrangement uses TRBV30 and TRBJ1-6; no firm D call. V gave up 1 base and J gave up 10 bases, with 11 bases separating them. The CDR3 consists of 13 residues. Germline V gives CDR1 GTSNPN, CDR2 SVGIG (reference sequence). The CDR3, as DNA: TGTGCCTGGAGTGCCCCGGAGGGCTCACCCCTCCACTTT. This gives the protein CAWSAPEGSPLHF. The full variable domain, rest sourced from reference TRBV30 and TRBJ1-6, is SQTIHQWPATLVQPVGSPLSLECTVEGTSNPNLYWYRQAAGRGLQLLFYSVGIGQISSEVPQNLSASRPQDRQFILSSKKLLLSDSGFYLCAWSAPEGSPLHFGNGTRLTVT.

The sample holds a few counts of this clone. CDR3 sequence (DNA): TGTGCCAGCAGTCCCCTGATCGTCGGGGCCCAGTACTTC. Protein sequence: CASSPLIVGAQYF. The chain carries TRBV25-1 and TRBJ2-5, with D possibly TRBD2 on 5 matching bases. The CDR3 is made up of 13 amino acids. The germline V and J ends were trimmed by 5 bases and 9 bases, with 16 bases remaining between them. Germline loops: CDR1 MGHDK, CDR2 SYGVNS.

The chain couples TRBV4-2 to TRBJ2-7; 12 bases fit TRBD2. The ends lost 3 bases at V and 6 bases at J; junction bases unmatched: 6. Germline CDR1 reads LGHNA; CDR2 reads YNFKEQ. The CDR3 has 15 residues. DNA of the CDR3: TGTGCCAGCAGCCAGGAGACTAGCGGGAGTGTCGAGCAGTACTTC. It yields the protein CASSQETSGSVEQYF.

The V call is TRBV18, the J call TRBJ2-7; 13 nucleotides line up with TRBD2. Germline CDR1 reads KGHSH; CDR2 reads LQKENI. Trimming cost V 4 bases and J 2 bases; bases outside gene matches: 5. The CDR3 runs to 16 residues. DNA of the CDR3: TGTGCCAGCTCACTGGGACTAGCGGGAACAACCTACGAGCAGTACTTC. It is translated as CASSLGLAGTTYEQYF.

This chain links TRBV19 with TRBJ2-1; D unresolved. The CDR3 length is 15 residues. Germline V lookup: CDR1 LNHDA, CDR2 SQIVND (reference sequence). The ends were cut back, 4 bases at V and 1 base at J, with 11 bases in the middle. The CDR3 loop reads CASSTHDGSYNEQFF. As DNA, the CDR3 is TGTGCCAGTAGTACCCACGACGGGTCCTACAATGAGCAGTTCTTC. Looking up the rest from reference TRBV19 and TRBJ2-1 gives the full variable domain: DGGITQSPKYLFRKEGQNVTLSCEQNLNHDAMYWYRQDPGQGLRLIYYSQIVNDFQKGDIAEGYSVSREKKESFPLTVTSAQKNPTAFYLCASSTHDGSYNEQFFGPGTRLTVL.

The V gene is TRBV7-2, the J gene TRBJ1-1; D unclear. Germline V gene lookup returns CDR1 SGHTA and CDR2 FQGNSA. Trimming removed 6 bases from V and 10 bases from J, with 18 bases in between. This CDR3 is built from 13 residues. The CDR3 spells CASSPAANVVAFF. The DNA for the CDR3 is TGTGCCAGCAGTCCCGCGGCGAATGTCGTAGCTTTCTTT.

Here the CDR3 reads CASSQASSGRRNEQFF. The CDR3 coding sequence is TGTGCCAGCAGCCAAGCGTCTAGCGGGAGAAGAAATGAGCAGTTCTTC. The gene calls are TRBV3-1 (or the pseudogene TRBV3-2) and TRBJ2-1; 10 bases line up with TRBD2. CDR1 and CDR2 from the germline V gene are LGHDT and YNNKEL (reference sequence). The length of the CDR3 is 16 residues. V gave up 1 base and J gave up 7 bases; unmatched junction bases: 7.

This clone was recorded only once. V is TRBV6-5 and J is TRBJ2-1; 9 bases are shared with TRBD2. V trimming: 4 bases; J trimming: 5 bases; junction bases outside the gene matches: 9. The germline CDR1 and CDR2 sequences are MNHEY and SVGAGI. This CDR3 comprises 16 residues. The CDR3 bases are TGTGCCAGCAGTTCGATCGCAGCGGGGGGAGACAATGAGCAGTTCTTC. Protein: CASSSIAAGGDNEQFF.

As DNA, the CDR3 is TGTGCCAGCAGCTCCACGGACAGGGGGGAAAAACTGTTTTTT. Its translation is CASSSTDRGEKLFF. V and J are TRBV13 and TRBJ1-4, with 10 bases aligning to TRBD1. CDR1 and CDR2 (germline): PRHDT, FYEKMQ (reference sequence). The trim removed 4 bases at V and 8 bases at J, leaving 4 bases unmatched. The CDR3 has 14 residues. Full variable domain (outside the CDR3, taken from reference TRBV13 and TRBJ1-4): AAGVIQSPRHLIKEKRETATLKCYPIPRHDTVYWYQQGPGQDPQFLISFYEKMQSDKGSIPDRFSAQQFSDYHSELNMSSLELGDSALYFCASSSTDRGEKLFFGSGTQLSVL.

The chain uses TRBV27 and TRBJ1-2; D is possibly TRBD1 (6 bases). Germline V gene lookup returns CDR1 MNHEY and CDR2 SMNVEV (reference sequence). V lost 1 base to trimming and J lost 5 bases, with 17 bases between them. The CDR3 has 16 amino acids. The CDR3 is CASSLFGQGRAYGYTF. In nucleotides, the CDR3 is TGTGCCAGCAGTTTATTTGGGCAGGGGCGGGCGTATGGCTACACCTTC.

This chain uses TRBV11-2 with TRBJ1-5; D not resolved. This CDR3 comprises 17 residues. Germline loops: CDR1 SGHAT, CDR2 FQNNGV. Trimming pared 3 bases from V and 5 bases from J, leaving 20 bases between. The CDR3 sequence: CASSLAGLNLLYQPQHF. Here the CDR3 DNA reads TGTGCCAGCAGCTTGGCAGGCCTCAATCTCCTCTATCAGCCCCAGCATTTT.

The gene calls are TRBV21-1 and TRBJ1-4; the table calls TRBD1, which could not be checked here. TRBV21-1 is a recognized pseudogene. The CDR3 is 16 amino acids. As DNA, the CDR3 is TGTGCCAGCAGCAAAGTCCAAGGGGCAACTAATGAAAAACTGTTTTTT. This codes for CASSKVQGATNEKLFF.

The chain uses TRBV2 and TRBJ2-7, with 10 bases matching TRBD2. Germline-derived CDR1 and CDR2 are SNHLY and FYNNEI. The CDR3 contains 14 residues. The V gene end was trimmed by 6 bases and the J gene end by 4 bases; junction bases not matched to a gene: 6. CDR3: CASRASGSIYEQYF. CDR3 in DNA: TGTGCCAGCAGGGCTAGCGGGAGTATTTACGAGCAGTACTTC.

With regard to this clone: At one end the junction does not follow the germline gene, possibly because of a read error. The chain combines TRBV7-3 with TRBJ2-1; a possible D gene is TRBD2 (7 bases). The CDR3 length is 13 residues. Germline CDR1 reads SGHTA; CDR2 reads FQGTGA. The CDR3 sequence: CASSLAGANGQFF. In DNA, the CDR3 is TGTGCCAGCAGCTTAGCGGGGGCGAATGGGCAGTTCTTC.

The chain is built from TRBV5-4 and TRBJ2-7, with D perhaps TRBD1 (6 bases). Trimming stripped 0 bases from V and 6 bases from J, with 13 bases between. The CDR3 spans 14 residues. Germline assignment: CDR1 SGHNT and CDR2 YYREEE (reference sequence). CDR3 DNA: TGTGCCAGCAGCTTGGAATACAGGGTGGGCGAGCAGTACTTC. Its protein product is CASSLEYRVGEQYF.

The chain couples TRBV5-4 to TRBJ1-4; 9 bases line up with TRBD1. This CDR3 comprises 14 residues. The V gene's germline CDR1 is SGHNT and CDR2 YYREEE (reference sequence). The J segment lost 7 bases and the V segment lost 4 bases, leaving 5 bases of the junction unmatched. The CDR3 nucleotides read TGTGCCAGCAGCAACAGGGGGCGTGGTGAAAAACTGTTTTTT. The encoded protein is CASSNRGRGEKLFF.

This clone has only a few counts. The chain is built from TRBV5-6 and TRBJ1-1, with 7 nucleotides matching TRBD1. V shed 7 bases, J shed 4 bases, and the junction held 10 bases outside the gene matches. Germline lookup yields CDR1 SGHDT and CDR2 YYEEEE. The CDR3 runs 14 residues. The CDR3: CASRNTGVSTEAFF. The CDR3 bases are TGTGCCAGCCGAAATACAGGGGTAAGCACTGAAGCTTTCTTT.

The V call is TRBV5-4, the J call TRBJ2-1; TRBD2 matches 7 bases. The CDR3 length is 16 residues. The V gene end was trimmed by 0 bases and the J gene end by 6 bases; junction bases not matched to a gene: 9. Germline lookup yields CDR1 SGHNT and CDR2 YYREEE (reference sequence). Here the CDR3 reads CASSLVGGSMANEQFF. In DNA, the CDR3 is TGTGCCAGCAGCTTGGTCGGCGGGAGCATGGCCAATGAGCAGTTCTTC.

The rearrangement joins TRBV5-1 to TRBJ2-3; tentative D call: TRBD1 (6 bases). This CDR3 spans 11 amino acids. Germline lookup yields CDR1 SGHRS and CDR2 YFSETQ. Trimming pared 5 bases from V and 13 bases from J, leaving 14 bases between. CDR3 residues: CASRAQGIKYF. CDR3 in DNA: TGCGCCAGCAGGGCCCAGGGGATAAAGTATTTT.

This chain connects TRBV19 to TRBJ1-2; 8 bases line up with TRBD1. The CDR3 spans 16 residues. Germline lookup yields CDR1 LNHDA and CDR2 SQIVND (reference sequence). With 1 base clipped from V and 8 bases from J, the junction kept 12 bases outside the gene matches. CDR3 bases: TGTGCCAGTAGTATAGTCCCCGGACAGGGAGAATGGGGCTACACCTTC. Its translation is CASSIVPGQGEWGYTF.

This sequence joins TRBV9 and TRBJ2-2, with 7 bases aligning to TRBD2. The germline V gene encodes CDR1 SGDLS and CDR2 YYNGEE. The CDR3 has 15 amino acids. V was clipped by 6 bases and J by 4 bases; unmatched bases: 9. The DNA of the CDR3 is TGTGCCAGCACCCCTCGGGGAGGGGTCACCGGGGAGCTGTTTTTT. The encoded protein is CASTPRGGVTGELFF. Complete variable domain (other parts from reference TRBV9 and TRBJ2-2): DSGVTQTPKHLITATGQRVTLRCSPRSGDLSVYWYQQSLDQGLQFLIQYYNGEERAKGNILERFSAQQFPDLHSELNLSSLELGDSALYFCASTPRGGVTGELFFGEGSRLTVL.

This sequence joins TRBV6-4 and TRBJ1-6; TRBD1 matches 7 bases. CDR1 MRHNA and CDR2 SNTAGT come from the germline V gene. CDR3 length: 14 amino acids. J lost 5 bases, V lost 4 bases, and 2 bases had no gene match. CDR3 coding DNA: TGTGCCAGCAGTGCTACAGGGGATAATTCACCCCTCCACTTT. It translates to CASSATGDNSPLHF.